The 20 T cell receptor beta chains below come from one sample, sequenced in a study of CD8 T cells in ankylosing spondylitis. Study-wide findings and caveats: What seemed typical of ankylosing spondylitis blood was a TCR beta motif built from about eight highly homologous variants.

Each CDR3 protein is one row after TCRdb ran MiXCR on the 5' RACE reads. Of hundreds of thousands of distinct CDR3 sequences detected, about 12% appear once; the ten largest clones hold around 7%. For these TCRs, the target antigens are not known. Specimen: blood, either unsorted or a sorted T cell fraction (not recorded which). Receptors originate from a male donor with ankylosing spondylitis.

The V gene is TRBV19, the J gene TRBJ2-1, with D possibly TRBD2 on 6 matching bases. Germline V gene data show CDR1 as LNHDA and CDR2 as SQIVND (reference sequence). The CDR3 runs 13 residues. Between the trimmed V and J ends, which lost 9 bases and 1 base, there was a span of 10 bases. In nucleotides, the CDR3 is TGTGCCAGCCTGGGGGGATCCTACAATGAGCAGTTCTTC. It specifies CASLGGSYNEQFF.

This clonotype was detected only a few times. Here the CDR3 DNA reads TGTGCCAGCGGACCATCAGGATGGAATGAAAAACTGTTTTTT. Translated, it gives CASGPSGWNEKLFF. The rearrangement uses TRBV25-1 and TRBJ1-4, with no clear D. The CDR3 extends over 14 amino acids. Germline CDR1 reads MGHDK; CDR2 reads SYGVNS. V dropped 8 bases and J dropped 5 bases, with 15 bases sitting between them.

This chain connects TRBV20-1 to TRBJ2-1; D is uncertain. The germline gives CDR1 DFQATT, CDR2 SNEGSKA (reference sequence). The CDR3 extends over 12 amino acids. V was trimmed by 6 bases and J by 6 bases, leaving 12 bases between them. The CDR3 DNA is TGCAGTGCAACCCGGGTTGCCAATGAGCAGTTCTTC. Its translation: CSATRVANEQFF.

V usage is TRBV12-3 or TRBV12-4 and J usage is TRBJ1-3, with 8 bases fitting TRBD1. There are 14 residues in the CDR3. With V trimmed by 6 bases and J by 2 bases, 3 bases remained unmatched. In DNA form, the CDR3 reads TGTGCCAGCAGGGGACAGGACGCTGGAAACACCATATATTTT. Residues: CASRGQDAGNTIYF.

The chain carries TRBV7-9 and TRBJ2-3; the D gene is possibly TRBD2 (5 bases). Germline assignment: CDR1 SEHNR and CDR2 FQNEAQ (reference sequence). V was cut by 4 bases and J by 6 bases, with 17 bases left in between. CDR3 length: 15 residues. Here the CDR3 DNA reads TGTGCCAGCAGCTCCTCCGCGCGCGGGTGGGATACGCAGTATTTT. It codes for CASSSSARGWDTQYF.

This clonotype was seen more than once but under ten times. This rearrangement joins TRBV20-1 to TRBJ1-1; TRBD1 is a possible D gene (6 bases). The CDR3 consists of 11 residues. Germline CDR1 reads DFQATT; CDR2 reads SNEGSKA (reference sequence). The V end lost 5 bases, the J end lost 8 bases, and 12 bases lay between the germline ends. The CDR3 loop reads CSAQRTEEAFF. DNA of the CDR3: TGCAGTGCTCAAAGGACAGAAGAAGCTTTCTTT.

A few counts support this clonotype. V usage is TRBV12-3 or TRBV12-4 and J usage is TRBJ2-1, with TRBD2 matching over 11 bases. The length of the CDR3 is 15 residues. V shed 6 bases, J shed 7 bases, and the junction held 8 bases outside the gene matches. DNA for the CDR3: TGTGCCAGCAGCCCACTAGCGGGAGTGAGGAATGAGCAGTTCTTC. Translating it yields CASSPLAGVRNEQFF.

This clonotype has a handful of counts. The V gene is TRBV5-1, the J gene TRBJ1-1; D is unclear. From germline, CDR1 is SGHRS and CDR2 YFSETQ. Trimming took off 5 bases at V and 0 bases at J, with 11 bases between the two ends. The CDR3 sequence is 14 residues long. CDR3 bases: TGCGCCAGCAGGGCATTTTGGGTGAACACTGAAGCTTTCTTT. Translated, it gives CASRAFWVNTEAFF.

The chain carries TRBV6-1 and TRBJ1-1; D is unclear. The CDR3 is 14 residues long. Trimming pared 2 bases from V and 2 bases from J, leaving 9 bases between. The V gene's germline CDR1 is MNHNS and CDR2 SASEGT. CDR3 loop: CASSESSDNTEAFF. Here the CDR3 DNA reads TGTGCCAGCAGTGAATCGTCGGACAACACTGAAGCTTTCTTT.

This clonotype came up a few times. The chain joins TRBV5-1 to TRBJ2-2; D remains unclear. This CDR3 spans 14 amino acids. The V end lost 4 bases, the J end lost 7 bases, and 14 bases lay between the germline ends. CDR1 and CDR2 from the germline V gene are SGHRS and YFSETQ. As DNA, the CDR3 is TGCGCCAGCAGCCCGGCTATAGCAGTCGGGGAGCTGTTTTTT. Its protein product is CASSPAIAVGELFF.

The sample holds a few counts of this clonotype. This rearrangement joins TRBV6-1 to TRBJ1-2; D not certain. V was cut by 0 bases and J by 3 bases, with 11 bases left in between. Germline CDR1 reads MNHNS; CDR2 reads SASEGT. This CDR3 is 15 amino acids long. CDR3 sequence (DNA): TGTGCCAGCAGTGAAGCGGATTCAGGTTACTATGGCTACACCTTC. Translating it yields CASSEADSGYYGYTF.

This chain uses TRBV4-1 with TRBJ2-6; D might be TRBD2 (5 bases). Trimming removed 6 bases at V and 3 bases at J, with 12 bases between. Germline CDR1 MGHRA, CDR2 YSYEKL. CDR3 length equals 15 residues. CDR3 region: CASSGLGSGANVLTF. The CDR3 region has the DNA TGCGCCAGCAGTGGTTTAGGGAGTGGGGCCAACGTCCTGACTTTC.

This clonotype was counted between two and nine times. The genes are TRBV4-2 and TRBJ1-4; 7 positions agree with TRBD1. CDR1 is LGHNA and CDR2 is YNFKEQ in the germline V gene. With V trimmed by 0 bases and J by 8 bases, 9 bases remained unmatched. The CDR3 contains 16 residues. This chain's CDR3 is CASSQDWDSSSEKLFF. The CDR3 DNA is TGTGCCAGCAGCCAAGACTGGGACAGTTCTAGCGAAAAACTGTTTTTT.

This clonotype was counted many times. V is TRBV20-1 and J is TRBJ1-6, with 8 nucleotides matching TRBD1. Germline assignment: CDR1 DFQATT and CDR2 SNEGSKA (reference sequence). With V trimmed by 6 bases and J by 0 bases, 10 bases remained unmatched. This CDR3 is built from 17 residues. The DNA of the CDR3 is TGCAGTGCCCAGAACAGGGGGGAGAGCTCCTATAATTCACCCCTCCACTTT. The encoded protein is CSAQNRGESSYNSPLHF.

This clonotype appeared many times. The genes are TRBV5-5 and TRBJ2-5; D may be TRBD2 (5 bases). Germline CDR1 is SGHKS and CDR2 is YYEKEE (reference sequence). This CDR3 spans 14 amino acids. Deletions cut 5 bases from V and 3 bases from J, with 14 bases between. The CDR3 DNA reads TGTGCCAGCAGTCCTCGGGGTGGGGAAGAGACCCAGTACTTC. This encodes CASSPRGGEETQYF.

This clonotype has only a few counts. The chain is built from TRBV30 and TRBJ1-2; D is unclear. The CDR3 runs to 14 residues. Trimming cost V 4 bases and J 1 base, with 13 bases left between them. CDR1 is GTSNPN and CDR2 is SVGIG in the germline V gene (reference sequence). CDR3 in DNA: TGTGCCTGGACCCCGGACCTATTTAACTATGGCTACACCTTC. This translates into CAWTPDLFNYGYTF.

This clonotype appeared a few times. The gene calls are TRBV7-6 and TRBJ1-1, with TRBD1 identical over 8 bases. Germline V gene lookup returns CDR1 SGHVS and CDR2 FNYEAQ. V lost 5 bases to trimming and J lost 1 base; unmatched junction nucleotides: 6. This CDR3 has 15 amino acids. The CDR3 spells CASSPLDRANTEAFF. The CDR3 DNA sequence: TGTGCCAGCAGCCCGCTGGACAGGGCGAACACTGAAGCTTTCTTT.

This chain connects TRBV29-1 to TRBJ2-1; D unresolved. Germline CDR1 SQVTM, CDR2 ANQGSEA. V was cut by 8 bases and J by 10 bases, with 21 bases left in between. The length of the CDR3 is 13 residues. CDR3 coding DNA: TGCAGCACCACATTGACGGGCCCCGGGGAGCAGTTCTTC. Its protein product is CSTTLTGPGEQFF.

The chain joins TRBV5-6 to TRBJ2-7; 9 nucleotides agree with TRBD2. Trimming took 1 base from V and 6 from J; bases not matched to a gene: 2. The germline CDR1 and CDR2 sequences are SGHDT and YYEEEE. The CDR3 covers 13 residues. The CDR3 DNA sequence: TGTGCCAGCAGCTTGCTAGCGGGACTCGAGCAGTACGTC. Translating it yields CASSLLAGLEQYV.

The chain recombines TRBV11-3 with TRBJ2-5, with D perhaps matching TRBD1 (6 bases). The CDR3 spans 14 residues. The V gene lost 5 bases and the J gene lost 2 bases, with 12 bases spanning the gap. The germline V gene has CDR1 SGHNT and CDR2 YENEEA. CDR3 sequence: CASSPWTEQETQYF. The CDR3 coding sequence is TGTGCCAGCAGCCCCTGGACAGAGCAAGAGACCCAGTACTTC.